The 32 T cell receptor beta chains presented below share a single source sample, sequenced in a study of blood T cell repertoires in COVID-19. The method was immunoSEQ multiplex PCR; TCRdb's version includes in-frame clones alone and lacks a portion of them. The profile covers some 130,000 clones, with around 73% appearing a single time and roughly 11% taken by the ten largest. The source material was peripheral blood. Every receptor here comes from a man in his sixties who had recovered from COVID-19.

This chain uses TRBV27 with TRBJ2-7; 7 bases align to TRBD1. The CDR3 is 15 residues long. Germline CDR1 and CDR2: MNHEY and SMNVEV (reference sequence). Unmatched junction bases numbered 4, after V lost 2 bases and J lost 0 bases. CDR3 loop: CASSLETGSSYEQYF. As DNA, the CDR3 is TGTGCCAGCAGTTTAGAGACAGGGAGCTCCTACGAGCAGTACTTC.

This clone occurred a few times. The chain carries TRBV7-8 and TRBJ2-7; possibly TRBD1 for D (6 bases). From germline, CDR1 is SGHVS and CDR2 FQNEAQ. This CDR3 contains 14 residues. Trimming stripped 4 bases from V and 7 bases from J, with 17 bases between. CDR3 sequence reads: CASSSLDRLGEQYF. CDR3 coding DNA: TGTGCCAGCAGCTCTCTGGACAGATTGGGGGAGCAGTACTTC.

This chain connects TRBV15 to TRBJ2-1; 11 positions match TRBD2. The CDR3 is 15 residues long. V dropped 3 bases and J dropped 7; count of bases not matched to a gene: 5. Germline loops: CDR1 LNHNV, CDR2 YYDKDF (reference sequence). This CDR3 reads CATSSLSGRVNEQFF. The CDR3 region has the DNA TGTGCCACCAGCAGCCTTAGCGGGAGGGTTAATGAGCAGTTCTTC.

The chain combines TRBV4-1 with TRBJ2-2; D is unclear. Deletions cut 3 bases from V and 2 bases from J, with 13 bases between. CDR3 length: 16 residues. CDR1 is MGHRA and CDR2 is YSYEKL in the germline V gene. The CDR3 spells CASSHSGGFNTGELFF. The CDR3 DNA follows: TGCGCCAGCAGCCACTCCGGCGGATTCAACACCGGGGAGCTGTTTTTT.

The V call is TRBV10-1, the J call TRBJ2-5; TRBD2 matches at 10 bases. The germline CDR1 and CDR2 sequences are WNHNN and SYGVQD (reference sequence). The CDR3 is 15 amino acids. V lost 0 bases, J lost 5 bases, and 3 bases stayed unmatched. CDR3 residues: CASSESQRGGETQYF. The CDR3 DNA reads as TGCGCCAGCAGTGAGTCTCAGCGGGGGGGGGAGACCCAGTACTTC.

This chain links TRBV12-3 or TRBV12-4 with TRBJ1-4; D is possibly TRBD1 (5 bases). Trimming pared 5 bases from V and 8 bases from J, leaving 9 bases between. The CDR3 spans 12 residues. The CDR3 DNA sequence: TGTGCCAGCAGTGGGGCAGGGGAAAAACTGTTTTTT. This codes for CASSGAGEKLFF.

The chain employs TRBV7-3 and TRBJ2-1; TRBD1 matches 7 bases. The CDR3 spans 16 residues. Germline CDR1 reads SGHTA; CDR2 reads FQGTGA. Trimming cost V 2 bases and J 2 bases; bases outside gene matches: 6. The DNA for the CDR3 is TGTGCCAGCAGCTTAGCAGGAAGGGGGCCCTACAATGAGCAGTTCTTC. Protein: CASSLAGRGPYNEQFF. The whole variable domain, remainder taken from reference TRBV7-3 and TRBJ2-1, is GAGVSQTPSNKVTEKGKYVELRCDPISGHTALYWYRQSLGQGPEFLIYFQGTGAADDSGLPNDRFFAVRPEGSVSTLKIQRTERGDSAVYLCASSLAGRGPYNEQFFGPGTRLTVL.

CDR3 DNA sequence: TGTGCCAGCAGGAGGTGGTTAGCCAAAAACATTCAGTACTTC. Protein: CASRRWLAKNIQYF. The rearrangement joins TRBV13 to TRBJ2-4; no clear D. Between the trimmed V and J ends, which lost 6 bases and 0 bases, there was a span of 9 bases. Germline values: CDR1 PRHDT, CDR2 FYEKMQ (reference sequence). CDR3 length: 14 amino acids.

DNA for the CDR3: TGTGCCAGTAGTATCGAGGAGACAGGCTCCTACAATGAGCAGTTCTTC. It encodes CASSIEETGSYNEQFF. V and J are TRBV19 and TRBJ2-1; D possibly corresponds to TRBD1 (6 bases). V lost 3 bases, J lost 0 bases, and 12 bases lay in between. The germline V gene has CDR1 LNHDA and CDR2 SQIVND (reference sequence). CDR3 size: 16 residues. Combining the CDR3 with reference TRBV19 and TRBJ2-1 gives the whole variable domain DGGITQSPKYLFRKEGQNVTLSCEQNLNHDAMYWYRQDPGQGLRLIYYSQIVNDFQKGDIAEGYSVSREKKESFPLTVTSAQKNPTAFYLCASSIEETGSYNEQFFGPGTRLTVL.

This sequence joins TRBV3-1 (or the pseudogene TRBV3-2) and TRBJ1-3, with TRBD1 as a possible D gene (6 bases). This CDR3 is built from 15 residues. Germline loops: CDR1 LGHDT, CDR2 YNNKEL (reference sequence). V shed 3 bases and J shed 0 bases, with 9 bases lying between them. The CDR3 is CASSQGHNSGNTIYF. CDR3 DNA sequence: TGTGCCAGCAGCCAGGGACACAACTCTGGAAACACCATATATTTT.

The chain has TRBV2 and TRBJ1-2; 9 bases fit TRBD1. Germline loops: CDR1 SNHLY, CDR2 FYNNEI. J gave up 10 bases and V 3 bases, and 3 bases lay outside the gene matches. The CDR3 consists of 12 residues. CDR3 sequence reads: CASSEGQGAYTF. CDR3 nucleotide sequence: TGTGCCAGCAGTGAGGGACAGGGAGCCTACACCTTC.

The chain combines TRBV9 with TRBJ2-7, with 8 bases aligning to TRBD1. Germline V gives CDR1 SGDLS, CDR2 YYNGEE. The CDR3 sequence is 15 residues long. V dropped 0 bases and J dropped 6; count of bases not matched to a gene: 8. CDR3 loop: CASSVDPDRVSEQYF. DNA of the CDR3: TGTGCCAGCAGCGTAGATCCGGACAGGGTGTCCGAGCAGTACTTC.

This chain links TRBV28 with TRBJ1-2, with 7 bases fitting TRBD1. The CDR3 runs to 15 residues. The germline V gene encodes CDR1 MDHEN and CDR2 SYDVKM. J gave up 5 bases and V 4 bases, and 10 bases lay outside the gene matches. For the CDR3, the DNA is TGTGCCAGCAGTTGGACAGGTCAGACTAGGTATGGCTACACCTTC. Its translation is CASSWTGQTRYGYTF.

This chain uses TRBV19 with TRBJ2-5; TRBD1 matches 7 bases. Germline values: CDR1 LNHDA, CDR2 SQIVND (reference sequence). V trimming: 1 base; J trimming: 4 bases; junction bases outside the gene matches: 3. The CDR3 length is 14 residues. The CDR3 loop reads CASSIGTGPETQYF. The CDR3, as DNA: TGTGCCAGTAGTATAGGGACAGGCCCAGAGACCCAGTACTTC.

The J gene is TRBJ2-1, the V gene TRBV27, with TRBD2 matching over 8 bases. CDR1 is MNHEY and CDR2 is SMNVEV in the germline V gene (reference sequence). CDR3 length: 15 amino acids. V shed 8 bases, J shed 5 bases, and the junction held 11 bases outside the gene matches. The CDR3 here is CASLKAGAGNNEQFF. The CDR3 region has the DNA TGTGCCAGCCTGAAAGCGGGAGCCGGAAACAATGAGCAGTTCTTC.

The CDR3 loop is CASSQAWASGTGNEQFF. In DNA form, the CDR3 reads TGCGCCAGCAGCCAAGCCTGGGCTAGCGGGACTGGCAATGAGCAGTTCTTC. The chain employs TRBV4-3 and TRBJ2-1; 9 bases are shared with TRBD2. This CDR3 has 17 residues. V lost 1 base and J lost 6; bases outside the gene matches: 10. From germline, CDR1 is LGHNA and CDR2 YSLEER.

This clone was observed a single time. The chain has TRBV20-1 and TRBJ1-5, with D perhaps TRBD1 (6 bases). Germline V gives CDR1 DFQATT, CDR2 SNEGSKA (reference sequence). V lost 3 bases to trimming and J lost 2 bases, with 17 bases between them. The CDR3 sequence is 16 residues long. Here the CDR3 DNA reads TGCAGTGCTAGTCGGCGGGGGGGCTGGGGCAATCAGCCCCAGCATTTT. It is translated as CSASRRGGWGNQPQHF.

This clone has only a few counts. This rearrangement joins TRBV2 to TRBJ2-3; D may be TRBD2 (7 bases). V was cut by 7 bases and J by 6 bases, with 17 bases left in between. This CDR3 has 14 residues. The germline V gene has CDR1 SNHLY and CDR2 FYNNEI. CDR3 nucleotide sequence: TGTGCCAGCATCAAGGGGGAGGGATGGGATACGCAGTATTTT. Translated: CASIKGEGWDTQYF.

The J gene is TRBJ2-3, the V gene TRBV5-6, with 8 bases identical to TRBD1. From germline, CDR1 is SGHDT and CDR2 YYEEEE. Trimming at V came to 5 bases and at J to 0 bases, leaving 11 bases not matched to a gene. The CDR3 sequence is 17 residues long. The CDR3 nucleotides read TGTGCCAGCAGTCTGCAATCGGGACAGGATAGCACAGATACGCAGTATTTT. Amino acid sequence: CASSLQSGQDSTDTQYF.

This chain links TRBV28 with TRBJ2-4, with TRBD1 matching 7 bases. Trimming removed 7 bases from V and 1 base from J; junction bases left unmatched: 4. Germline lookup yields CDR1 MDHEN and CDR2 SYDVKM. The CDR3 runs 14 residues. The CDR3 region is CASNEGAAKNIQYF. The CDR3 bases are TGTGCCAGCAACGAGGGGGCGGCCAAAAACATTCAGTACTTC.

The chain joins TRBV28 to TRBJ1-3, with a possible D match to TRBD1 (6 bases). The germline V gene has CDR1 MDHEN and CDR2 SYDVKM. The CDR3 is 14 residues long. The V and J ends lost 4 bases and 2 bases respectively, with 9 bases between them. CDR3: CASSSGEPGNTIYF. The CDR3 coding sequence is TGTGCCAGCAGTTCAGGGGAACCTGGAAACACCATATATTTT.

This clone was picked up a small number of times. The chain couples TRBV11-2 to TRBJ2-1; 8 positions match TRBD2. With 11 bases clipped from V and 11 bases from J, the junction kept 17 bases outside the gene matches. Germline CDR1 is SGHAT and CDR2 is FQNNGV. This CDR3 comprises 14 residues. CDR3 region: CARRVRGAGGQQFF. In DNA form, the CDR3 reads TGTGCCCGCCGCGTGCGGGGGGCGGGGGGCCAGCAGTTCTTC.

This chain connects TRBV14 to TRBJ1-6; D may be TRBD1 (5 bases). V was clipped by 3 bases and J by 9 bases, with 9 bases between them. Germline V gene data show CDR1 as SGHDN and CDR2 as FVKESK. CDR3 length: 13 amino acids. CDR3 amino acids: CASSQVGVSPLHF. In DNA, the CDR3 is TGTGCCAGCAGCCAGGTAGGGGTTTCACCCCTCCACTTT.

The chain recombines TRBV5-1 with TRBJ2-5; D call uncertain. The CDR3 loop spans 14 amino acids. Germline V gene data show CDR1 as SGHRS and CDR2 as YFSETQ. The V and J ends lost 0 bases and 2 bases respectively, with 8 bases between them. This CDR3 reads CASSLDTAQETQYF. DNA of the CDR3: TGCGCCAGCAGCTTGGATACAGCACAAGAGACCCAGTACTTC.

V is TRBV9 and J is TRBJ1-4; 9 bases agree with TRBD1. The CDR3 is made up of 15 amino acids. CDR1 is SGDLS and CDR2 is YYNGEE in the germline V gene. J gave up 8 bases and V 3 bases, and 8 bases lay outside the gene matches. CDR3 bases: TGTGCCAGCAGCGAAAAGGACAGGGGAGGCGAAAAACTGTTTTTT. Translated: CASSEKDRGGEKLFF. The full variable domain, its missing parts supplied by reference TRBV9 and TRBJ1-4, is DSGVTQTPKHLITATGQRVTLRCSPRSGDLSVYWYQQSLDQGLQFLIQYYNGEERAKGNILERFSAQQFPDLHSELNLSSLELGDSALYFCASSEKDRGGEKLFFGSGTQLSVL.

The genes are TRBV5-6 and TRBJ2-3; tentatively, D is TRBD1 (6 bases). The CDR3 covers 15 residues. V was pared by 4 bases and J by 4 bases, with 16 bases between. Germline V gene lookup returns CDR1 SGHDT and CDR2 YYEEEE. The CDR3 protein is CASSNRINRADTQYF. In DNA, the CDR3 is TGTGCCAGCAGCAACCGAATAAACAGGGCAGATACGCAGTATTTT.

The genes are TRBV5-8 and TRBJ1-5; no definite D call. V shed 5 bases and J shed 0 bases, with 12 bases lying between them. CDR1 and CDR2 (germline): SGHTS, YDEGEE. CDR3 length: 15 residues. The CDR3 DNA sequence: TGTGCCAGCAGACCAGGACTGGATAGCAATCAGCCCCAGCATTTT. This encodes CASRPGLDSNQPQHF.

Worth noting for this clone: The identical CDR3 is also encoded by other nucleotide sequences in the sample. J is TRBJ2-3 and V is TRBV30; D remains ambiguous. The V gene's germline CDR1 is GTSNPN and CDR2 SVGIG (reference sequence). Between the trimmed V and J ends, which lost 5 bases and 3 bases, there was a span of 9 bases. CDR3 length: 12 residues. CDR3 DNA: TGTGCCTGGCGGAGAGTGACAGATACGCAGTATTTT. Protein product: CAWRRVTDTQYF.

V and J are TRBV15 and TRBJ2-7, with 10 bases identical to TRBD1. The CDR3 loop spans 15 amino acids. The germline V gene has CDR1 LNHNV and CDR2 YYDKDF (reference sequence). V gave up 5 bases and J gave up 2 bases; unmatched junction bases: 6. CDR3 in DNA: TGTGCCACCAGCTCTGACAGGGGGCCCACCTACGAGCAGTACTTC. The encoded protein is CATSSDRGPTYEQYF. The whole variable domain, remainder taken from reference TRBV15 and TRBJ2-7, is DAMVIQNPRYQVTQFGKPVTLSCSQTLNHNVMYWYQQKSSQAPKLLFHYYDKDFNNEADTPDNFQSRRPNTSFCFLDIRSPGLGDTAMYLCATSSDRGPTYEQYFGPGTRLTVT.

CDR3 region: CASSLRGGGAYNEQFF. DNA for the CDR3: TGCGCCAGCAGCTTGAGGGGCGGGGGGGCCTACAATGAGCAGTTCTTC. The J gene is TRBJ2-1, the V gene TRBV5-1; TRBD2 matches 9 bases. Germline V gives CDR1 SGHRS, CDR2 YFSETQ. This CDR3 is built from 16 residues. Germline trimming cut 1 base from V and 2 bases from J; bases unmatched to any gene: 4.

J is TRBJ1-1 and V is TRBV2; 8 nucleotides align to TRBD1. The CDR3 length is 13 residues. Germline CDR1 and CDR2: SNHLY and FYNNEI. Trimming removed 5 bases from V and 6 bases from J; junction bases left unmatched: 5. Here the CDR3 reads CASSQGAGAEAFF. The CDR3 DNA follows: TGTGCCAGCAGTCAGGGGGCCGGGGCTGAAGCTTTCTTT.

This chain joins TRBV19 and TRBJ1-4, with 8 positions matching TRBD1. From germline, CDR1 is LNHDA and CDR2 SQIVND (reference sequence). The CDR3 extends over 15 amino acids. V gave up 5 bases and J gave up 4 bases; unmatched junction bases: 6. CDR3 in DNA: TGTGCCAGTAGTCCGCAGGGGGCAAATAATGAAAAACTGTTTTTT. Translation: CASSPQGANNEKLFF.